These 20 T cell receptor beta chains were sequenced from one sample in a study of OX40 agonist ivuxolimab in advanced cancers. TCRdb's table, derived via immunoSEQ multiplex PCR, lists solely in-frame clones and lacks some. The sample carries 39,000 or so clones, 86% recorded once. The sample consisted of CD4+ or CD8+ T cells sorted from blood, taken in a trial of the OX40 agonist ivuxolimab. Receptors were obtained from an adult with an advanced solid tumor such as melanoma, head and neck, liver or kidney cancer.

The rearrangement uses TRBV4-3 and TRBJ1-4; D gene ambiguous. Germline CDR1 reads LGHNA; CDR2 reads YSLEER. V was clipped by 4 bases and J by 7 bases, with 16 bases between them. CDR3 length: 15 residues. The CDR3 sequence is CASSLPLADGEKLFF. The CDR3 DNA follows: TGCGCCAGCAGCCTCCCACTGGCGGATGGTGAAAAACTGTTTTTT.

The V and J genes are TRBV7-9 and TRBJ1-3; no definite D call. Trimming stripped 4 bases from V and 4 bases from J, with 17 bases between. The CDR3 spans 16 residues. Germline assignment: CDR1 SEHNR and CDR2 FQNEAQ (reference sequence). CDR3 region: CASSSFIIPQGNTIYF. As DNA, the CDR3 is TGTGCCAGCAGCTCATTTATCATTCCGCAGGGAAACACCATATATTTT.

J is TRBJ2-1 and V is TRBV9; TRBD2 matches at 13 bases. V shed 4 bases, J shed 1 base, and the junction held 8 bases outside the gene matches. The CDR3 has 18 amino acids. In germline, CDR1 is SGDLS, CDR2 YYNGEE. CDR3 residues: CASSSRTSGSQSYNEQFF. The CDR3 region has the DNA TGTGCCAGCAGCTCCCGGACTAGCGGGAGTCAATCCTACAATGAGCAGTTCTTC. Filled out from reference TRBV9 and TRBJ2-1, the complete variable domain reads DSGVTQTPKHLITATGQRVTLRCSPRSGDLSVYWYQQSLDQGLQFLIQYYNGEERAKGNILERFSAQQFPDLHSELNLSSLELGDSALYFCASSSRTSGSQSYNEQFFGPGTRLTVL.

The V gene is TRBV27, the J gene TRBJ2-7; D perhaps matches TRBD1 (5 bases). Trimming pared 4 bases from V and 3 bases from J, leaving 13 bases between. The CDR3 extends over 14 amino acids. CDR1 MNHEY and CDR2 SMNVEV come from the germline V gene (reference sequence). The CDR3 sequence: CASSWVGQGYEQYF. CDR3 coding DNA: TGTGCCAGCAGTTGGGTCGGGCAGGGCTACGAGCAGTACTTC.

DNA of the CDR3: TGTGCCAGCAACCCCCGGGACTCAAACACCGGGGAGCTGTTTTTT. It is translated as CASNPRDSNTGELFF. The chain has TRBV21-1 and TRBJ2-2; the DNA was not compared with TRBD2, the D call given in the table. TRBV21-1 is a recognized pseudogene. The CDR3 runs 15 residues.

The gene calls are TRBV5-4 and TRBJ1-2, with D perhaps TRBD1 (5 bases). The CDR3 is 14 amino acids. V lost 2 bases to trimming and J lost 4 bases, with 12 bases between them. Germline lookup yields CDR1 SGHNT and CDR2 YYREEE (reference sequence). CDR3 sequence reads: CASSLGETGYGYTF. Written as DNA, the CDR3 is TGTGCCAGCAGCTTAGGGGAAACGGGCTATGGCTACACCTTC.

The V and J genes are TRBV27 and TRBJ1-1, with D unresolved. CDR1 and CDR2 from the germline V gene are MNHEY and SMNVEV (reference sequence). This CDR3 spans 16 amino acids. The V end lost 1 base, the J end lost 2 bases, and 14 bases lay between the germline ends. The CDR3 is CASSLFPKEVNTEAFF. CDR3 nucleotides: TGTGCCAGCAGTTTATTCCCGAAGGAGGTTAACACTGAAGCTTTCTTT.

The sample holds one count of this clone. V usage is TRBV7-2 and J usage is TRBJ2-5; D remains ambiguous. V was cut by 5 bases and J by 5 bases, with 15 bases left in between. The CDR3 extends over 14 amino acids. Per the germline V gene, CDR1 is SGHTA and CDR2 is FQGNSA. The CDR3 DNA follows: TGTGCCAGCAGCCCGCCACTACCCCGGGAGACCCAGTACTTC. It encodes CASSPPLPRETQYF. Supplemented by reference TRBV7-2 and TRBJ2-5, the full variable domain reads GAGVSQSPSNKVTEKGKDVELRCDPISGHTALYWYRQSLGQGLEFLIYFQGNSAPDKSGLPSDRFSAERTGGSVSTLTIQRTQQEDSAVYLCASSPPLPRETQYFGPGTRLLVL.

This clone showed up just once. The V call is TRBV7-8, the J call TRBJ1-1; D remains ambiguous. V dropped 5 bases and J dropped 2 bases, with 9 bases sitting between them. CDR3 length: 13 amino acids. Looked up from germline, CDR1 is SGHVS and CDR2 is FQNEAQ. The CDR3 nucleotides are TGTGCCAGCAGCCCCCGGGGAAACACTGAAGCTTTCTTT. Amino acids: CASSPRGNTEAFF.

The genes are TRBV16 and TRBJ1-2; D ambiguous. The CDR3 loop spans 14 amino acids. The V end was cut by 9 bases, the J end by 6 bases, with 20 bases between. The germline gives CDR1 KGHSY, CDR2 FQNENV. The CDR3 loop reads CASRMGGSANGYTF. The CDR3 nucleotides read TGTGCCAGTCGAATGGGAGGTTCGGCGAATGGCTACACCTTC.

This clone has just one count. V gene TRBV5-6 combines with J gene TRBJ2-7; D gene uncertain. Trimming took 4 bases from V and 4 from J, leaving 9 bases between them. The CDR3 extends over 12 amino acids. Germline V CDR1 and CDR2: SGHDT, YYEEEE. In DNA, the CDR3 is TGTGCCAGCAGCCTGGAAGGTTACGAGCAGTACTTC. It yields the protein CASSLEGYEQYF.

This chain connects TRBV6-6 to TRBJ1-5; D might be TRBD1 (5 bases). Trimming stripped 4 bases from V and 1 base from J, with 8 bases between. The germline CDR1 and CDR2 sequences are MNHNY and SVGAGI (reference sequence). The CDR3 consists of 14 residues. CDR3 region: CASSFWGSNQPQHF. The CDR3 nucleotides read TGTGCCAGCAGTTTTTGGGGGAGCAATCAGCCCCAGCATTTT.

The rearrangement links TRBV2 to TRBJ2-6; D is uncertain. The CDR3 spans 15 residues. Trimming took off 8 bases at V and 1 base at J, with 12 bases between the two ends. Germline V CDR1 and CDR2: SNHLY, FYNNEI. The CDR3 spells CASSGPPSGANVLTF. The CDR3 nucleotides are TGTGCCAGCTCCGGGCCCCCATCTGGGGCCAACGTCCTGACTTTC.

The chain uses TRBV19 and TRBJ2-3, with TRBD1 identical over 8 bases. Germline trimming cut 3 bases from V and 2 bases from J; bases unmatched to any gene: 4. CDR3 length equals 15 residues. CDR1 is LNHDA and CDR2 is SQIVND in the germline V gene (reference sequence). DNA for the CDR3: TGTGCCAGTAGTATCAGCCAGGGGGCCACAGATACGCAGTATTTT. Protein: CASSISQGATDTQYF.

This sequence joins TRBV4-2 and TRBJ1-2; no clear D. CDR3 length equals 15 residues. CDR1 is LGHNA, CDR2 YNFKEQ, per germline. V lost 2 bases and J lost 2, with 12 bases in between. The CDR3 protein is CASSQTTKSNYGYTF. For the CDR3, the DNA is TGTGCCAGCAGCCAAACTACAAAATCCAACTATGGCTACACCTTC.

This clone was detected only a few times. V and J are TRBV29-1 and TRBJ2-7; D remains ambiguous. V was shortened by 1 base and J by 1 base, with 8 bases between the two germline ends. Germline CDR1 reads SQVTM; CDR2 reads ANQGSEA. The CDR3 length is 13 residues. The CDR3 DNA follows: TGCAGCGTTGAAGGTCCCGGGTCCTACGAGCAGTACTTC. Its protein product is CSVEGPGSYEQYF.

V and J are TRBV5-6 and TRBJ2-7; D is undetermined. CDR1 is SGHDT, CDR2 YYEEEE, per germline. Trimming removed 0 bases from V and 3 bases from J, with 10 bases in between. The CDR3 runs 14 residues. The CDR3 DNA reads TGTGCCAGCAGCTTGGGAGCCCGAAACTACGAGCAGTACTTC. It codes for CASSLGARNYEQYF.

V is TRBV15 and J is TRBJ1-2; D not resolved. There are 15 residues in the CDR3. CDR1 is LNHNV, CDR2 YYDKDF, per germline (reference sequence). The V and J ends lost 3 bases and 4 bases respectively, with 15 bases between them. DNA for the CDR3: TGTGCCACCAGCAGTACCCATACAGTGTTCTATGGCTACACCTTC. This codes for CATSSTHTVFYGYTF.

The chain uses TRBV5-1 and TRBJ2-3, with a tentative D call TRBD1 (6 bases). This CDR3 has 15 amino acids. From germline, CDR1 is SGHRS and CDR2 YFSETQ. With 0 bases removed from V and 2 bases from J, the gap between germline ends came to 10 bases. The CDR3 here is CASSLEGTPTDTQYF. CDR3 bases: TGCGCCAGCAGCTTGGAAGGGACACCCACAGATACGCAGTATTTT.

This chain uses TRBV28 with TRBJ1-4; 8 positions match TRBD1. This CDR3 has 11 amino acids. CDR1 MDHEN and CDR2 SYDVKM come from the germline V gene. Unmatched junction bases numbered 3, after V lost 6 bases and J lost 12 bases. CDR3 sequence: CASRTGVELFF. The DNA of the CDR3 is TGTGCCAGCAGGACAGGGGTTGAACTGTTTTTT.